This T cell receptor (beta chain) was sequenced during a study of T cells in tuberculosis. About the research overall: A South African cohort included IGRA-negative adolescents, latently infected IGRA-positive adolescents and adults with active tuberculosis. PBMC were archived before or within 7 days of starting treatment.

Study conclusions and caveats: Selection depended on which cryopreserved specimens were available. Shorter CDR3-alpha in active tuberculosis partly drove smaller distances.

Time point meaning: new active TB diagnosis, blood taken before or within 7 days of starting treatment. Repertoires were generated with immunoSEQ multiplex PCR, while TCRdb's copy carries only in-frame clones and drops some. In the table there are tens of thousands of clones, about 85% of which are singletons. As to this clone: Its antigen is still unknown.

V dropped 0 bases and J dropped 2 bases, with 7 bases sitting between them. The CDR3 sequence is 14 residues long. CDR1 MNHNY and CDR2 SVGAGI come from the germline V gene (reference sequence). This specimen was PBMCs, taken at tuberculosis diagnosis. The chain has TRBV6-6 and TRBJ1-1; the D gene is possibly TRBD1 (5 bases). The sequence derives from an adult with tuberculosis. The CDR3: CASSYSGHNTEAFF. In DNA form, the CDR3 reads TGTGCCAGCAGTTACTCCGGACACAACACTGAAGCTTTCTTT.